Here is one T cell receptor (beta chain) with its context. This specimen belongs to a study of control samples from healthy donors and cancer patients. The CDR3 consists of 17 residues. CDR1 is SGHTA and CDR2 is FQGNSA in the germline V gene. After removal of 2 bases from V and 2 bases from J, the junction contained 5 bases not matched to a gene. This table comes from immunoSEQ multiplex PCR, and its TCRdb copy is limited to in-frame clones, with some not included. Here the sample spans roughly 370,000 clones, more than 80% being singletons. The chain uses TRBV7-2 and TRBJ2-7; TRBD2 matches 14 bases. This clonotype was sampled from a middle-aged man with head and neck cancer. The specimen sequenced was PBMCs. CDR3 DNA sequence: TGTGCCAGCAGCTTACAGGGACTAGCGGGGGACCCCTACGAGCAGTACTTC. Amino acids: CASSLQGLAGDPYEQYF.